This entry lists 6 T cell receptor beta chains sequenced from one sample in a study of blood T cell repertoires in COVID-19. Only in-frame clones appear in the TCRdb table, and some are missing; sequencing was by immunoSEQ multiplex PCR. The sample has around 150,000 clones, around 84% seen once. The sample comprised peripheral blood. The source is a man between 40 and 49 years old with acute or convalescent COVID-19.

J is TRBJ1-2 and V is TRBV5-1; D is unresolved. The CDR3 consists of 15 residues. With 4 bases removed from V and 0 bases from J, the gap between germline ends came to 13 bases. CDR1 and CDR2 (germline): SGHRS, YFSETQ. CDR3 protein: CASSPSSGTNYGYTF. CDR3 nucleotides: TGCGCCAGCAGCCCCTCGTCGGGGACTAACTATGGCTACACCTTC.

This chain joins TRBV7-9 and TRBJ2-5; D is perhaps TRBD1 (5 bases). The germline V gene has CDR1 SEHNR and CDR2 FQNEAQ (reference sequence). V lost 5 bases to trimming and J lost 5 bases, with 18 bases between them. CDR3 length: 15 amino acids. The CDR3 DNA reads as TGTGCCAGCAGCCTCCGACAGACCTACCGGGAGACCCAGTACTTC. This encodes CASSLRQTYRETQYF.

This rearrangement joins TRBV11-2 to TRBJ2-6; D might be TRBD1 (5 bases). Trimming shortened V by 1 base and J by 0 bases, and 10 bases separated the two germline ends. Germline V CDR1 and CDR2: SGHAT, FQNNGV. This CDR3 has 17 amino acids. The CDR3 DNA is TGTGCCAGCAGCTTAGGGGGCGGCAGCTCTGGGGCCAACGTCCTGACTTTC. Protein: CASSLGGGSSGANVLTF.

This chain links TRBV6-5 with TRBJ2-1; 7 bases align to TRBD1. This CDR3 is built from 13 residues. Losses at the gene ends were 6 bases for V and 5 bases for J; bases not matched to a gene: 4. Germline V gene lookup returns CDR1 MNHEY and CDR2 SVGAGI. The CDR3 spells CASRADRDNEQFF. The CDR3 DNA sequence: TGTGCCAGCAGGGCCGACAGGGACAATGAGCAGTTCTTC.

CDR3 sequence: CASSVTAYGYTF. In nucleotides, the CDR3 is TGTGCCAGCAGCGTGACAGCTTATGGCTACACCTTC. The rearrangement joins TRBV9 to TRBJ1-2; D is possibly TRBD1 (5 bases). Germline V gene lookup returns CDR1 SGDLS and CDR2 YYNGEE. The CDR3 spans 12 residues. Trimming took off 2 bases at V and 5 bases at J, with 7 bases between the two ends.

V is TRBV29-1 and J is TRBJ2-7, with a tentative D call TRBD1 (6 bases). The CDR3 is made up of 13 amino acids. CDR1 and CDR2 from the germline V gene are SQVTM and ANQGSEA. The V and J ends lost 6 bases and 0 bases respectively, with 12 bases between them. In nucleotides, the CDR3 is TGCAGCGTAAAGACAGGCGACTCCTACGAGCAGTACTTC. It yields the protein CSVKTGDSYEQYF.